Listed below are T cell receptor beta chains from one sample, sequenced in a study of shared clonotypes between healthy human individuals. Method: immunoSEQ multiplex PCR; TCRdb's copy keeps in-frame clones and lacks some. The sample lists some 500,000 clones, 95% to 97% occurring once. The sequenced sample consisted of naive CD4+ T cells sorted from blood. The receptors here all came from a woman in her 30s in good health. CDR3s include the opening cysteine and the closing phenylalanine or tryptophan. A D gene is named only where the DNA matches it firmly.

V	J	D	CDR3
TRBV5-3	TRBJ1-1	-	CARSSGLRTEAFF
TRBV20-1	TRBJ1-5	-	CSATGNQPQHF
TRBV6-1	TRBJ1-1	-	CASRHKSGKNTEAFF
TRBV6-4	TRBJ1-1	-	CASSDGHMNTEAFF
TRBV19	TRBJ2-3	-	CASSSRLPTDTQYF
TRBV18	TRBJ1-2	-	CASSETDSPYGYTF
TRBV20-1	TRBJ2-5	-	CSARDRKTQYF
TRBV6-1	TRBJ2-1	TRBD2	CASSEFRLASGEFF
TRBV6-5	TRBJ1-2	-	CASKRLKTGGRGYTF
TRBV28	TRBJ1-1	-	CASKLRAEAFF
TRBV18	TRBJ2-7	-	CASSLGGGNEQYF
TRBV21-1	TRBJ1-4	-	CASNKHRRREKLFF
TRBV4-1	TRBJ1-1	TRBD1	CASSHLGTGAGTEAFF
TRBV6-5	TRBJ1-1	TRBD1	CYRQGHTEAFF
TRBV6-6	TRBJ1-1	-	CASSYLAANTEAFF
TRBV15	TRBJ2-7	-	CATSRGGGSSYEQYF
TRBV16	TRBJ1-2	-	CASSLARVGYTF
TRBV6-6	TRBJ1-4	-	CASRDSHATNEKLFF
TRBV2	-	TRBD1	CASHGQGAAEQYF
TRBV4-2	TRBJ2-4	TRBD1	CASSQKDRGANIQYF
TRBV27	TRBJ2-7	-	CASSLLGALNEQYF
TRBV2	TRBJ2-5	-	CASSVSREQYF
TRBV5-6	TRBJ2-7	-	CASSLVGGYEQYF
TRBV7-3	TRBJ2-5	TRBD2	CASSSSGQETQYF
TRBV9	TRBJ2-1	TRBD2	CASSVGREGPNEQFF
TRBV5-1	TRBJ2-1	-	CASSFPGDPTGNEQFF
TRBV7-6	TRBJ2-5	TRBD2	CASSRLAGGTQYF
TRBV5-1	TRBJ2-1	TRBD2	CASSLRTSGSSSYNEQFF
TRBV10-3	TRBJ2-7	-	CAISAFRDTLREQYF
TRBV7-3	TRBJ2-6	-	CASSLSRVSGANVLTF
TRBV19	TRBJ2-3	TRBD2	CASSLGLATGTQYF
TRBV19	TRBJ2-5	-	CASSIDKLSTGTQYF
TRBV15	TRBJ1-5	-	CATSRLPSNQPQHF
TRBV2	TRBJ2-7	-	CASSESTSFRNEQYF
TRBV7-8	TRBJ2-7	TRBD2	CASSSRLAGGLYEQYF
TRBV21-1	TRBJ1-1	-	CASSRKGTGGRVEAFF
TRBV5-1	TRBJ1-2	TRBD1	CASSLAQGAGYGYTF
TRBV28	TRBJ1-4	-	CASSGGDQGREKLFF
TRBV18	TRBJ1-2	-	CASSQQGPKGYTF
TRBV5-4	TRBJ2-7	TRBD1	CASSAGDRAYEQYF
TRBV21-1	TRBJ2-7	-	CASSKVYRLFNEQYF
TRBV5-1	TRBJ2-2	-	CASSLGLFNTGELFF
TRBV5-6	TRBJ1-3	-	CASSAESKYSGNTIYF
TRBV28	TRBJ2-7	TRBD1	CASIRQGTLSYEQYF
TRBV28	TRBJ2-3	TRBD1	CASSLALQGLFADTQYF
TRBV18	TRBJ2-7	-	CASSPPWRSPQGYEQYF
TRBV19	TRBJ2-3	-	CASSIQGAADTQYF
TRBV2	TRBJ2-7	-	CASNTDGYEQYF
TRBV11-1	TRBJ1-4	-	CASSLTGEKLFF
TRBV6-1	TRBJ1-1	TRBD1	CASRPLGQGYTEAFF
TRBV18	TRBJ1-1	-	CASSPANSNTEAFF
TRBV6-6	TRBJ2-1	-	CASSYMGYEQFF